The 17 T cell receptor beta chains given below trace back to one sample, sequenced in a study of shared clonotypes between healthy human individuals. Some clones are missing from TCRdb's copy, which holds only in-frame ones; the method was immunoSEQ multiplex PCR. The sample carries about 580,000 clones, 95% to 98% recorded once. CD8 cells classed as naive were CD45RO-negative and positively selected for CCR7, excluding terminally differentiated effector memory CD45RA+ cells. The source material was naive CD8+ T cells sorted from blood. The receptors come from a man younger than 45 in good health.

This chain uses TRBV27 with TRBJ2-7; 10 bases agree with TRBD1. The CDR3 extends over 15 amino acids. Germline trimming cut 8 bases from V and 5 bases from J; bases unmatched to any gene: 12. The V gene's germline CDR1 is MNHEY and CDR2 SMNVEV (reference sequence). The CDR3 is CASVPTGTGAHEQYF. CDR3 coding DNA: TGTGCCAGCGTTCCTACCGGGACAGGGGCCCACGAGCAGTACTTC.

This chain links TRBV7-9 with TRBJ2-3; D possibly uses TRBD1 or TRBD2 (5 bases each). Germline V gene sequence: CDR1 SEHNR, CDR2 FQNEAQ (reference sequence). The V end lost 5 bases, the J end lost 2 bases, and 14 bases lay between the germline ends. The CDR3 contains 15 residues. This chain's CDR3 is CASSTRRTNTDTQYF. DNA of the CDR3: TGTGCCAGCAGCACGCGGAGGACAAACACAGATACGCAGTATTTT.

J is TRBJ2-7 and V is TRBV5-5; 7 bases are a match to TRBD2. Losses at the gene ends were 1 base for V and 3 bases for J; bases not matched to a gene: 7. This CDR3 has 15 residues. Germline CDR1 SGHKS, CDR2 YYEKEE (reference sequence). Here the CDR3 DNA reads TGTGCCAGCAGCTTGAACGGCGGGAGTGGCTACGAGCAGTACTTC. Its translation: CASSLNGGSGYEQYF. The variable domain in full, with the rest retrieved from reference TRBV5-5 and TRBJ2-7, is DAGVTQSPTHLIKTRGQQVTLRCSPISGHKSVSWYQQVLGQGPQFIFQYYEKEERGRGNFPDRFSARQFPNYSSELNVNALLLGDSALYLCASSLNGGSGYEQYFGPGTRLTVT.

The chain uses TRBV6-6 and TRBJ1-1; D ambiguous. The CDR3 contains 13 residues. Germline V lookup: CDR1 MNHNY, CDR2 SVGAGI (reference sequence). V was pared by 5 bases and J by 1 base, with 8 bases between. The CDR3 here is CASSLLSNTEAFF. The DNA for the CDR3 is TGTGCCAGCAGTCTCCTATCGAACACTGAAGCTTTCTTT.

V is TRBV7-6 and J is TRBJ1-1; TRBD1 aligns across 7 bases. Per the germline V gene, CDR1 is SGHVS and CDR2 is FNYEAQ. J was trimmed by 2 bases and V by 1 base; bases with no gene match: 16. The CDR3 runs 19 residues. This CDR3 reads CASSLDPQDRDPLNTEAFF. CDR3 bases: TGTGCCAGCAGCTTAGACCCGCAAGACAGGGACCCCTTAAACACTGAAGCTTTCTTT.

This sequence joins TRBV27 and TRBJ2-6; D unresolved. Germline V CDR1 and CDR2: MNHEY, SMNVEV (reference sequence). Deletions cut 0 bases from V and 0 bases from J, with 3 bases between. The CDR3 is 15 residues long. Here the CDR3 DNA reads TGTGCCAGCAGTTTATCGACCTCTGGGGCCAACGTCCTGACTTTC. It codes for CASSLSTSGANVLTF.

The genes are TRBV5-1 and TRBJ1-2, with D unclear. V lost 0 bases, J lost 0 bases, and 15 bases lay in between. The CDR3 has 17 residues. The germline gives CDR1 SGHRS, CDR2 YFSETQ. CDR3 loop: CASSLEVAGMTNYGYTF. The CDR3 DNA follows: TGCGCCAGCAGCTTGGAAGTGGCCGGAATGACTAACTATGGCTACACCTTC.

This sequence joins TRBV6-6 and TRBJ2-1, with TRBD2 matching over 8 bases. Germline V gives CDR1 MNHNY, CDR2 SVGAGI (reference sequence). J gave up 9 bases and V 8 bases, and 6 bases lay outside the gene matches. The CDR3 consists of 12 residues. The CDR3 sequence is CASQTAGGEQFF. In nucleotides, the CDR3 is TGTGCCAGCCAAACGGCGGGAGGTGAGCAGTTCTTC.

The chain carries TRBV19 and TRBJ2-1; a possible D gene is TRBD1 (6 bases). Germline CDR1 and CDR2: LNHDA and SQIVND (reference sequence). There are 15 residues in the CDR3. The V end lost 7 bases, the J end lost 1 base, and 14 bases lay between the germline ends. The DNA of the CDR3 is TGTGCCAGTACCCCTGAAGGGACATCCTACAATGAGCAGTTCTTC. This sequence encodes CASTPEGTSYNEQFF.

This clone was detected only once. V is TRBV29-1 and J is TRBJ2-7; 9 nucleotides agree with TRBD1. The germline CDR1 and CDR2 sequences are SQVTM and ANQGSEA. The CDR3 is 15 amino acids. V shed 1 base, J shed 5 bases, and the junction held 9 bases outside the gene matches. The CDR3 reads CSVEGSDRGYNEQYF. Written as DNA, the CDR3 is TGCAGCGTTGAAGGGTCGGACAGGGGATACAACGAGCAGTACTTC.

CDR3 in DNA: TGTGCCAGCAGCTGGCGATTTCTGCACCAAGAGACCCAGTACTTC. Protein product: CASSWRFLHQETQYF. The chain links TRBV5-6 to TRBJ2-5, with D unclear. Germline V CDR1 and CDR2: SGHDT, YYEEEE. Between the trimmed V and J ends, which lost 3 bases and 0 bases, there was a span of 12 bases. This CDR3 is built from 15 residues.

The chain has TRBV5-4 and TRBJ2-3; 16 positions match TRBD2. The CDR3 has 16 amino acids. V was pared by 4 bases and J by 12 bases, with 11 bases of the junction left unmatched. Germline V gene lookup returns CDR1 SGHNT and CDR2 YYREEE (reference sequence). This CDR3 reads CASSLGTSGRASSQYF. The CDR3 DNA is TGTGCCAGCAGCCTCGGGACTAGCGGGAGGGCCTCGTCCCAGTATTTT.

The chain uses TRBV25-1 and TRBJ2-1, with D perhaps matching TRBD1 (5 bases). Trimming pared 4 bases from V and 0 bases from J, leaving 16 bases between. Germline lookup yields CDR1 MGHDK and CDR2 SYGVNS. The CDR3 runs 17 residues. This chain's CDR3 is CASSATGTPFSYNEQFF. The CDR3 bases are TGTGCCAGCAGTGCAACAGGCACACCGTTCTCCTACAATGAGCAGTTCTTC.

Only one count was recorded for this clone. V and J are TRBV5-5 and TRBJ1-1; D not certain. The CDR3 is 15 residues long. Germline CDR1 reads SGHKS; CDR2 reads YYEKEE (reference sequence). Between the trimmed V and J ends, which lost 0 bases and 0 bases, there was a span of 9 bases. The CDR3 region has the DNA TGTGCCAGCAGCTTGGTCCGGGGTTTGAACACTGAAGCTTTCTTT. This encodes CASSLVRGLNTEAFF.

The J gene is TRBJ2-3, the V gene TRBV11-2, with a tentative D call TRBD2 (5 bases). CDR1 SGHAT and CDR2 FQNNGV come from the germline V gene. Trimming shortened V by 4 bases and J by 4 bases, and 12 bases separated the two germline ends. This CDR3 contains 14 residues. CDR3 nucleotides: TGTGCCAGCAGCTGGAAGGCGCGGGCAGATACGCAGTATTTT. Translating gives CASSWKARADTQYF.

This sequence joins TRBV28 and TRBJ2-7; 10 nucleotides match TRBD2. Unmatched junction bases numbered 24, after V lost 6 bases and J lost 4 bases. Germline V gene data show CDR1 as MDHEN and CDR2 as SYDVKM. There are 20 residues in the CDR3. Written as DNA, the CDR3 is TGTGCCAGCAGCCCATCCCGGGACAAGGATAGCGGGAGGCCGATTTACGAGCAGTACTTC. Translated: CASSPSRDKDSGRPIYEQYF.

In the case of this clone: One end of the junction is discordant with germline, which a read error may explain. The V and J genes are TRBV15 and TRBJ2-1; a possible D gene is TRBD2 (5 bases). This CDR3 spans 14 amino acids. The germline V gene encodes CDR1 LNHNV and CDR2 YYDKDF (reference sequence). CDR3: CATRRDFGEGEQFF. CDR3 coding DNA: TGTGCCACCCGCAGAGATTTCGGGGAAGGTGAGCAGTTCTTC.